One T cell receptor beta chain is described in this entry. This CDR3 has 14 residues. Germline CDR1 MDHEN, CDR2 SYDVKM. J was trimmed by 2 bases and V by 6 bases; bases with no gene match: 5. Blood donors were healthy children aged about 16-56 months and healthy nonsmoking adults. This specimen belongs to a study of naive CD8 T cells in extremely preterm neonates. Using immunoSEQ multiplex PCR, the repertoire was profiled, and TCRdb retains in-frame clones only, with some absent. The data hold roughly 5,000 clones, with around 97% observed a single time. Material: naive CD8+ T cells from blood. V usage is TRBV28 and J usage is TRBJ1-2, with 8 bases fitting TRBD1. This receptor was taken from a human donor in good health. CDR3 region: CASRTTGVNYGYTF. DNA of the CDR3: TGTGCCAGCAGAACGACAGGGGTAAACTATGGCTACACCTTC.